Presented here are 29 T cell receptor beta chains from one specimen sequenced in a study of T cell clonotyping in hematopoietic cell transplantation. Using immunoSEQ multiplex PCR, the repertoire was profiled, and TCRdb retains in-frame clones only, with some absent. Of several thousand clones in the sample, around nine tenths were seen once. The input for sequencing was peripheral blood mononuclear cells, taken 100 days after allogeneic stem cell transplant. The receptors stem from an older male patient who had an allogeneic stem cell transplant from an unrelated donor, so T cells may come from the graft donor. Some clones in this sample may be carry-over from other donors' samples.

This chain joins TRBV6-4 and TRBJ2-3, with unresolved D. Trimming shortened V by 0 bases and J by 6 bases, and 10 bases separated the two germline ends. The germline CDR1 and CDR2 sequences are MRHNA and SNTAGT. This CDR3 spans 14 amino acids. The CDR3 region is CASSDSASGDTQYF. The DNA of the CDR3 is TGTGCCAGCAGTGACTCAGCCTCTGGGGATACGCAGTATTTT.

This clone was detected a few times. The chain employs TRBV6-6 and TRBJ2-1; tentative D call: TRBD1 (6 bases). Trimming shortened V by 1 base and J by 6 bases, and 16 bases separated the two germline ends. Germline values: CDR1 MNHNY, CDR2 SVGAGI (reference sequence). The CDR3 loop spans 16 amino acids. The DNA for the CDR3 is TGTGCCAGCAGTTACTGGAATCCTAGAGGGGGCAATGAGCAGTTCTTC. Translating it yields CASSYWNPRGGNEQFF.

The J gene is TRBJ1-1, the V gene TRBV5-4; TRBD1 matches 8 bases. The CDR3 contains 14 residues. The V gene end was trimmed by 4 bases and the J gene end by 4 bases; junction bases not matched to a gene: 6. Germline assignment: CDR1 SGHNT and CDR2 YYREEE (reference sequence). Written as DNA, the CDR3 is TGTGCCAGCAGCCCGGACAGGGTCCGCACTGAAGCTTTCTTT. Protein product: CASSPDRVRTEAFF.

The DNA for the CDR3 is TGTGCCAGCAGGCCCCGAGGGGCAGGTTCCTATGGCTACACCTTC. It specifies CASRPRGAGSYGYTF. V usage is TRBV27 and J usage is TRBJ1-2; maybe TRBD1 (5 bases). Trimming cost V 6 bases and J 4 bases, with 18 bases left between them. This CDR3 has 15 amino acids. Germline V lookup: CDR1 MNHEY, CDR2 SMNVEV (reference sequence).

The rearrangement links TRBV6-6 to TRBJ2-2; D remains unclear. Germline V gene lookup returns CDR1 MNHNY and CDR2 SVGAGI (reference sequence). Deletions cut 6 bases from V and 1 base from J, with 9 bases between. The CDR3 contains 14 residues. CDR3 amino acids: CASSRNLNTGELFF. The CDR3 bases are TGTGCCAGCAGCCGAAATTTGAACACCGGGGAGCTGTTTTTT.

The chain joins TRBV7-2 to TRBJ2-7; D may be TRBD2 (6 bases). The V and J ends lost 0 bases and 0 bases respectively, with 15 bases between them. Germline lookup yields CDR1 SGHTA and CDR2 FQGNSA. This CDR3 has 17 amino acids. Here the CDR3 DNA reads TGTGCCAGCAGCTTAGCAGGCGCGGCTAGCGTCTCCTACGAGCAGTACTTC. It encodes CASSLAGAASVSYEQYF. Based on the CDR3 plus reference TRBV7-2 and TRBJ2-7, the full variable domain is GAGVSQSPSNKVTEKGKDVELRCDPISGHTALYWYRQSLGQGLEFLIYFQGNSAPDKSGLPSDRFSAERTGGSVSTLTIQRTQQEDSAVYLCASSLAGAASVSYEQYFGPGTRLTVT.

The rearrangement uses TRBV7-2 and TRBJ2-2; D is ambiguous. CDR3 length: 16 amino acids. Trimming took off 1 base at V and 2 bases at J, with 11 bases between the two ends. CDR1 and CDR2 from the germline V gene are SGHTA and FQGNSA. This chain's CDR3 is CASSLVAVPNTGELFF. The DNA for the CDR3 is TGTGCCAGCAGCTTAGTTGCGGTCCCAAACACCGGGGAGCTGTTTTTT.

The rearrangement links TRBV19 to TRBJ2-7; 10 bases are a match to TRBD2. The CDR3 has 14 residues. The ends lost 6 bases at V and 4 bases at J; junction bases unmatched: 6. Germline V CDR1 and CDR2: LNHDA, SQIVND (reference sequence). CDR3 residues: CASRTAGGPYEQYF. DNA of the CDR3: TGTGCCAGTAGGACAGCGGGAGGGCCTTACGAGCAGTACTTC.

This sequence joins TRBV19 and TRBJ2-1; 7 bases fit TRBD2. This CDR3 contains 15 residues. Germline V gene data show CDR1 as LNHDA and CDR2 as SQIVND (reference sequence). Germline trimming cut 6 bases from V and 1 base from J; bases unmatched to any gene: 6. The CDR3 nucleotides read TGTGCCAGTAGACCTTCAGCGGGGTCCTACAATGAGCAGTTCTTC. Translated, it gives CASRPSAGSYNEQFF.

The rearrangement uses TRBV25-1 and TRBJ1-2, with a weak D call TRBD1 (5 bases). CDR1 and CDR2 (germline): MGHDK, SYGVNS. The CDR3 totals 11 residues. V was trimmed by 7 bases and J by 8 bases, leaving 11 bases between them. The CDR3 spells CASKTGGGYTF. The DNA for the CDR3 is TGTGCCAGCAAGACGGGGGGAGGCTACACCTTC.

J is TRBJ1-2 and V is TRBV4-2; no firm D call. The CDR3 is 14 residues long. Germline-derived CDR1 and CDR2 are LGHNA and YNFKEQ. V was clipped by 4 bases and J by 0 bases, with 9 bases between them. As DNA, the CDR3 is TGTGCCAGCAGCCTAAGGGAGTCTAACTATGGCTACACCTTC. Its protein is CASSLRESNYGYTF.

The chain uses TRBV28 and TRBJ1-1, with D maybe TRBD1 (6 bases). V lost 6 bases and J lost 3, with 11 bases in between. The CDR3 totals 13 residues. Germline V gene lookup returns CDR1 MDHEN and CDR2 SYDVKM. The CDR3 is CASRARGYTEAFF. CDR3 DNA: TGTGCCAGCAGGGCCAGGGGTTACACTGAAGCTTTCTTT.

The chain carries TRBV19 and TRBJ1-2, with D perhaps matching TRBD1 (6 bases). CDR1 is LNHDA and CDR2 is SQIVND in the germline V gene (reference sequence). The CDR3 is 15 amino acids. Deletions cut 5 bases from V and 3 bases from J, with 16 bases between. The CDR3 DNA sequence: TGTGCCAGTAGTCCATCCTGGGCAGGGGACTATGGCTACACCTTC. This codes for CASSPSWAGDYGYTF. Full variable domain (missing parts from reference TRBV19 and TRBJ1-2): DGGITQSPKYLFRKEGQNVTLSCEQNLNHDAMYWYRQDPGQGLRLIYYSQIVNDFQKGDIAEGYSVSREKKESFPLTVTSAQKNPTAFYLCASSPSWAGDYGYTFGSGTRLTVV.

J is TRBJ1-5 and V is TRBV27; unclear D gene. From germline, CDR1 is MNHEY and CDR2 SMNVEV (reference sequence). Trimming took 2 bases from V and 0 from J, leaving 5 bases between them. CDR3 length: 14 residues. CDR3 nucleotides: TGTGCCAGCAGTTTAACGGGTAGCAATCAGCCCCAGCATTTT. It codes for CASSLTGSNQPQHF.

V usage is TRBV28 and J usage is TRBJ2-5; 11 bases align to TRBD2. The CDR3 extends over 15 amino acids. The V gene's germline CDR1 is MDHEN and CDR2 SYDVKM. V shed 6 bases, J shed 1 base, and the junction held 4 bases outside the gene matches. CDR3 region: CASSPGTSGQETQYF. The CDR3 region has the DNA TGTGCCAGCAGCCCCGGGACTAGCGGCCAAGAGACCCAGTACTTC.

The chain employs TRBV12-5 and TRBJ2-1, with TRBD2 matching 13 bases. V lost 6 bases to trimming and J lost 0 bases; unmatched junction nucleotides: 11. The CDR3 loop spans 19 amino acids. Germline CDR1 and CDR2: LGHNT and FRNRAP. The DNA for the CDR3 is TGTGCTAGTGGGACGAGACTAGCGGGGGGATATAGCTCCTACAATGAGCAGTTCTTC. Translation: CASGTRLAGGYSSYNEQFF.

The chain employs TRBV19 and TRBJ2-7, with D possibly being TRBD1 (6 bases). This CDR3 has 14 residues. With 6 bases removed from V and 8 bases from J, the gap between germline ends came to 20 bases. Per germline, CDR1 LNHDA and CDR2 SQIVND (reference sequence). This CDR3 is CASSFDRTVKKQYF. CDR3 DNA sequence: TGTGCCAGTAGCTTCGACAGGACGGTCAAGAAGCAGTACTTC.

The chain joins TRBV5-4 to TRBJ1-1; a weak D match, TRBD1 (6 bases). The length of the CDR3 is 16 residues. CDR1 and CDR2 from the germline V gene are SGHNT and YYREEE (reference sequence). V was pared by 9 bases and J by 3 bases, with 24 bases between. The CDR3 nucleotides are TGTGCCACGCGGACAGCGGACCACCTTTGGGACACTGAAGCTTTCTTT. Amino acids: CATRTADHLWDTEAFF.

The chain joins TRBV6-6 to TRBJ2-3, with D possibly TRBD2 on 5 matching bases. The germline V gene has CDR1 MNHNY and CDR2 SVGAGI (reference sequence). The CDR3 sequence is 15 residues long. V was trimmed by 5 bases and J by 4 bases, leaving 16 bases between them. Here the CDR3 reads CASSLPLVLADTQYF. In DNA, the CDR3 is TGTGCCAGCAGTCTCCCACTAGTTCTCGCAGATACGCAGTATTTT.

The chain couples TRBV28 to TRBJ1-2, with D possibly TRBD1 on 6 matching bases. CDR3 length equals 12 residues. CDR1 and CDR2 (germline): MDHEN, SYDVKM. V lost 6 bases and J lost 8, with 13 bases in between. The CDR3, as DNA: TGTGCCAGCAGGGGGGCGTCCTACGGCTACACCTTC. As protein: CASRGASYGYTF.

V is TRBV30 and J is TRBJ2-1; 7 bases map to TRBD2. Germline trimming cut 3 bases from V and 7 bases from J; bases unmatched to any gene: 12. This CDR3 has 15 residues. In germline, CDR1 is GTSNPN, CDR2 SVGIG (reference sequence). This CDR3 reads CAWSGASGVANEQFF. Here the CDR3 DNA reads TGTGCCTGGAGCGGGGCGAGCGGGGTTGCGAATGAGCAGTTCTTC.

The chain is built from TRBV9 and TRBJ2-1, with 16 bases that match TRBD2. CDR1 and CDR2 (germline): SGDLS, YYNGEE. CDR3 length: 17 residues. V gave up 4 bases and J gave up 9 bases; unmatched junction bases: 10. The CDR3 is CASSPWGLAGGPSEQFF. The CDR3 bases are TGTGCCAGCAGCCCTTGGGGACTAGCGGGAGGGCCGAGTGAGCAGTTCTTC.

The CDR3 bases are TGTGCCAGCAGCTCGATGACAGGGAATCAGCCCCAGCATTTT. Its translation is CASSSMTGNQPQHF. The rearrangement uses TRBV7-8 and TRBJ1-5; TRBD1 matches at 7 bases. With 4 bases clipped from V and 4 bases from J, the junction kept 4 bases outside the gene matches. Germline CDR1 SGHVS, CDR2 FQNEAQ. CDR3 size: 14 residues.

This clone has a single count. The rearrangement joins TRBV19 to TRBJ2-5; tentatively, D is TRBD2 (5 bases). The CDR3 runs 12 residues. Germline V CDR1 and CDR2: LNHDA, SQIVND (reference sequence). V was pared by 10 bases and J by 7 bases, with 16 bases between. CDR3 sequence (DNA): TGTGCCACCAGCGGAGTCCGCGGGACCCAGTACTTC. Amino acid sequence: CATSGVRGTQYF.

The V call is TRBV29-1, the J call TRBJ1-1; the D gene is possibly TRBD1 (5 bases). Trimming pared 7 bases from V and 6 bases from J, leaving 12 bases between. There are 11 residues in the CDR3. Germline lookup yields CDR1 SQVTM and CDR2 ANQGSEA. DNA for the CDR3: TGCAGCGGACGGGGACTATCTGAAGCTTTCTTT. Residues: CSGRGLSEAFF.

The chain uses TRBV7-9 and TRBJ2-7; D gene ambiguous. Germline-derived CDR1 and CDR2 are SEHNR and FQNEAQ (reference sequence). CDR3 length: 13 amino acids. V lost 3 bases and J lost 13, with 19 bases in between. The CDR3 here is CASSLLSPTSTYF. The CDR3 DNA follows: TGTGCCAGCAGCTTGTTGAGCCCTACGAGCACCTACTTC.

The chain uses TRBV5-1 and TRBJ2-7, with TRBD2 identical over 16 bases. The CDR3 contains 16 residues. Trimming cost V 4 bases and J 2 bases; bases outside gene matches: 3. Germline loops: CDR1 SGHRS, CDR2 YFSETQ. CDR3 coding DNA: TGCGCCAGCAGCCCGGGACTAGCGGGAGGGCCCTACGAGCAGTACTTC. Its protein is CASSPGLAGGPYEQYF.

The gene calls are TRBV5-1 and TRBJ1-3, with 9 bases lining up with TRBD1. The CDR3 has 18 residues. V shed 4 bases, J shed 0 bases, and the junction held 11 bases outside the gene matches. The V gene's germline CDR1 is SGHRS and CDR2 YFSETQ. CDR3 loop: CASSQTGGRLASGNTIYF. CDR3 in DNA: TGCGCCAGCAGCCAGACAGGGGGAAGATTAGCCTCTGGAAACACCATATATTTT.

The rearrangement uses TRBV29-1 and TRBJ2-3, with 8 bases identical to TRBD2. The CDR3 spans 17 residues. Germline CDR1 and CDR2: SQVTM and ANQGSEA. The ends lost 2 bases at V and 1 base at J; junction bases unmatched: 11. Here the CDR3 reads CSVELREGLSGTDTQYF. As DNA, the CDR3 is TGCAGCGTTGAACTCCGGGAGGGCCTCTCCGGCACAGATACGCAGTATTTT.